Each of the 27 T cell receptor beta chains below was sequenced from the same sample in a study of blood T cell repertoires in COVID-19. Repertoires were generated with immunoSEQ multiplex PCR, while TCRdb's copy carries only in-frame clones and drops some. Among 300,000 to 400,000 clones listed, around 89% were seen once. The sample comprised PBMCs or T cells enriched from blood (not recorded which). Source of these receptors: a woman aged 18-29 years who had recovered from COVID-19.

CDR3 protein: CASSVGGQSYGYTF. CDR3 sequence (DNA): TGTGCCAGCAGCGTAGGGGGACAGTCCTATGGCTACACCTTC. This chain connects TRBV9 to TRBJ1-2, with TRBD1 matching over 7 bases. Germline V gene sequence: CDR1 SGDLS, CDR2 YYNGEE. With 0 bases clipped from V and 4 bases from J, the junction kept 3 bases outside the gene matches. The CDR3 sequence is 14 residues long.

The rearrangement joins TRBV18 to TRBJ2-7, with 10 bases lining up with TRBD1. CDR3 size: 15 residues. Germline-derived CDR1 and CDR2 are KGHSH and LQKENI. The junction had 4 bases not matched to a gene; V was cut back by 3 bases and J by 2 bases. The CDR3 nucleotides read TGTGCCAGCTCACCGTGGGACAGGGGTACCTACGAGCAGTACTTC. Translation gives CASSPWDRGTYEQYF. The full variable domain, completed using reference TRBV18 and TRBJ2-7, is NAGVMQNPRHLVRRRGQEARLRCSPMKGHSHVYWYRQLPEEGLKFMVYLQKENIIDESGMPKERFSAEFPKEGPSILRIQQVVRGDSAAYFCASSPWDRGTYEQYFGPGTRLTVT.

The V call is TRBV29-1, the J call TRBJ2-2; D possibly corresponds to TRBD1 (5 bases). Germline-derived CDR1 and CDR2 are SQVTM and ANQGSEA. CDR3 size: 15 residues. With 4 bases removed from V and 8 bases from J, the gap between germline ends came to 20 bases. CDR3 nucleotide sequence: TGCAGCGTTGGTGACAGCCTATCAGGGCGGGGGGAGCTGTTTTTT. Translated, it gives CSVGDSLSGRGELFF.

This clone was detected only once. J is TRBJ2-2 and V is TRBV24-1, with D tentatively TRBD1 (6 bases). Germline-derived CDR1 and CDR2 are KGHDR and SFDVKD. The V and J ends lost 5 bases and 0 bases respectively, with 9 bases between them. The CDR3 runs to 15 residues. CDR3 residues: CATSGQEPNTGELFF. CDR3 bases: TGTGCCACCAGTGGACAGGAACCGAACACCGGGGAGCTGTTTTTT.

The chain is built from TRBV4-1 and TRBJ1-5; perhaps TRBD1 as D (5 bases). The CDR3 is made up of 19 amino acids. V lost 0 bases, J lost 5 bases, and 23 bases lay in between. Germline lookup yields CDR1 MGHRA and CDR2 YSYEKL. The CDR3, as DNA: TGCGCCAGCAGCCAAGATCATACTGGGGCCTTATTGGTGGATCAGCCCCAGCATTTT. Amino acids: CASSQDHTGALLVDQPQHF.

This clone was seen just once. The chain recombines TRBV3-1 (or the pseudogene TRBV3-2) with TRBJ1-3, with D unresolved. CDR3 size: 15 residues. Germline lookup yields CDR1 LGHDT and CDR2 YNNKEL (reference sequence). V lost 0 bases to trimming and J lost 1 base, with 7 bases between them. For the CDR3, the DNA is TGTGCCAGCAGCCAAGACGCGTTATCTGGAAACACCATATATTTT. Amino acid sequence: CASSQDALSGNTIYF.

This clone was detected only a few times. The chain links TRBV7-4 to TRBJ1-5; TRBD1 is a possible D gene (5 bases). Trimming shortened V by 3 bases and J by 3 bases, and 18 bases separated the two germline ends. Per the germline V gene, CDR1 is SGHVT and CDR2 is SQSDAQ. The CDR3 extends over 17 amino acids. The CDR3, as DNA: TGTGCCAGCAGCTTTCATCGAATCGGAGGGGTCAATCAGCCCCAGCATTTT. Translated, it gives CASSFHRIGGVNQPQHF.

This clone appeared once. This rearrangement joins TRBV6-5 to TRBJ2-2, with D tentatively TRBD1 (5 bases). There are 16 residues in the CDR3. Germline CDR1 is MNHEY and CDR2 is SVGAGI. V dropped 0 bases and J dropped 0 bases, with 8 bases sitting between them. This CDR3 is CASSYSQGANTGELFF. As DNA, the CDR3 is TGTGCCAGCAGTTACTCCCAGGGCGCGAACACCGGGGAGCTGTTTTTT.

This sequence joins TRBV10-3 and TRBJ1-1; 9 nucleotides align to TRBD1. The CDR3 covers 14 residues. V was clipped by 5 bases and J by 4 bases; unmatched bases: 5. Germline CDR1 and CDR2: ENHRY and SYGVKD. The CDR3 spells CAISPGTGFTEAFF. CDR3 DNA: TGTGCCATCAGTCCCGGGACAGGGTTCACTGAAGCTTTCTTT.

This clone was picked up one time. V and J are TRBV5-4 and TRBJ1-2; the D gene is possibly TRBD1 (5 bases). Germline loops: CDR1 SGHNT, CDR2 YYREEE (reference sequence). Trimming removed 4 bases from V and 8 bases from J, with 18 bases in between. The CDR3 loop spans 14 amino acids. CDR3 region: CASSPGRGLDGYTF. Written as DNA, the CDR3 is TGTGCCAGCAGCCCGGGGCGGGGACTGGACGGCTACACCTTC.

V and J are TRBV30 and TRBJ2-3; TRBD1 aligns across 11 bases. The CDR3 sequence is 15 residues long. Germline values: CDR1 GTSNPN, CDR2 SVGIG (reference sequence). After removal of 3 bases from V and 4 bases from J, the junction contained 6 bases not matched to a gene. For the CDR3, the DNA is TGTGCCTGGAGCCCCGGGACAGGGGGAGCAGATACGCAGTATTTT. Translated, it gives CAWSPGTGGADTQYF.

The chain recombines TRBV28 with TRBJ1-2; D uncertain. Germline V gene sequence: CDR1 MDHEN, CDR2 SYDVKM. This CDR3 comprises 17 residues. Trimming removed 1 base at V and 0 bases at J, with 15 bases between. CDR3 DNA sequence: TGTGCCAGCAGTTTATTGACAAAGAGAAAAACTAACTATGGCTACACCTTC. This translates into CASSLLTKRKTNYGYTF.

J is TRBJ2-1 and V is TRBV5-5; D is possibly TRBD2 (7 bases). The length of the CDR3 is 17 residues. Trimming pared 0 bases from V and 6 bases from J, leaving 19 bases between. Germline-derived CDR1 and CDR2 are SGHKS and YYEKEE (reference sequence). The CDR3 coding sequence is TGTGCCAGCAGCTTGGCCGAGGGAGGGGGAGGCTCCAATGAGCAGTTCTTC. It yields the protein CASSLAEGGGGSNEQFF.

The gene calls are TRBV12-5 and TRBJ2-4; D gene uncertain. V gave up 1 base and J gave up 8 bases, with 6 bases separating them. The CDR3 is 12 amino acids. The V gene's germline CDR1 is LGHNT and CDR2 FRNRAP. CDR3 residues: CASGLDGYIQYF. CDR3 sequence (DNA): TGTGCTAGTGGTTTGGACGGGTACATTCAGTACTTC. Full variable domain (outside the CDR3, taken from reference TRBV12-5 and TRBJ2-4): DARVTQTPRHKVTEMGQEVTMRCQPILGHNTVFWYRQTMMQGLELLAYFRNRAPLDDSGMPKDRFSAEMPDATLATLKIQPSEPRDSAVYFCASGLDGYIQYFGAGTRLSVL.

This chain uses TRBV6-2 or TRBV6-3 with TRBJ1-1; D is perhaps TRBD1 (6 bases). Germline CDR1 is MNHEY and CDR2 is SVGEGT. V lost 6 bases and J lost 5, with 10 bases in between. This CDR3 contains 12 residues. CDR3 DNA: TGTGCCAGCAGCGAGGGGGTAACTGAAGCTTTCTTT. As protein: CASSEGVTEAFF.

The genes are TRBV4-3 and TRBJ1-4; TRBD1 matches at 7 bases. Germline CDR1 and CDR2: LGHNA and YSLEER. The V and J ends lost 3 bases and 5 bases, in that order; junction bases with no gene match: 6. The CDR3 is 15 amino acids. The CDR3 DNA sequence: TGCGCCAGCAGCCAGCGGGACAGCAGAAATGAAAAACTGTTTTTT. Its protein product is CASSQRDSRNEKLFF.

The J gene is TRBJ2-3, the V gene TRBV11-2; tentatively, D is TRBD2 (7 bases). The CDR3 is 15 amino acids. Germline V gene lookup returns CDR1 SGHAT and CDR2 FQNNGV. Trimming removed 0 bases at V and 6 bases at J, with 13 bases between. The CDR3 coding sequence is TGTGCCAGCAGCTTAGAGGGCGGGGGCCGGGATACGCAGTATTTT. Protein sequence: CASSLEGGGRDTQYF.

V gene TRBV7-3 combines with J gene TRBJ2-7; D is unclear. The germline V and J ends were trimmed by 2 bases and 0 bases, with 11 bases remaining between them. Per germline, CDR1 SGHTA and CDR2 FQGTGA. The CDR3 covers 15 residues. The CDR3 DNA reads TGTGCCAGCAGCTTATATCAGAGGAGCTCCTACGAGCAGTACTTC. It codes for CASSLYQRSSYEQYF.

CDR3 sequence reads: CASSLRQYEQFF. CDR3 DNA sequence: TGTGCCAGTAGTTTACGACAGTATGAGCAGTTCTTC. This chain links TRBV19 with TRBJ2-1; weak D call: TRBD1 (5 bases). The V and J ends lost 5 bases and 8 bases respectively, with 10 bases between them. The CDR3 covers 12 residues. Germline V lookup: CDR1 LNHDA, CDR2 SQIVND (reference sequence).

This clone was counted a single time. The chain links TRBV18 to TRBJ1-2; 7 nucleotides line up with TRBD1. Germline CDR1 is KGHSH and CDR2 is LQKENI. The trim removed 3 bases at V and 1 base at J, leaving 2 bases unmatched. The CDR3 sequence is 14 residues long. The CDR3 sequence: CASSPDRSNYGYTF. CDR3 in DNA: TGTGCCAGCTCACCGGACAGGAGTAACTATGGCTACACCTTC.

The chain uses TRBV5-5 and TRBJ2-1, with D possibly matching TRBD2 (6 bases). The CDR3 loop spans 16 amino acids. V lost 3 bases, J lost 6 bases, and 19 bases lay in between. The germline gives CDR1 SGHKS, CDR2 YYEKEE (reference sequence). CDR3 amino acids: CASSSPVGLARNEQFF. In nucleotides, the CDR3 is TGTGCCAGCAGCTCCCCGGTCGGGCTAGCGCGCAATGAGCAGTTCTTC.

In this sample, this clone turned up a few times. V usage is TRBV5-1 and J usage is TRBJ1-1; tentative D call: TRBD1 (5 bases). Trimming pared 2 bases from V and 5 bases from J, leaving 16 bases between. The CDR3 has 15 amino acids. CDR1 and CDR2 (germline): SGHRS, YFSETQ. CDR3 amino acids: CASSLGATDTTEAFF. CDR3 sequence (DNA): TGCGCCAGCAGCTTAGGAGCTACGGACACGACTGAAGCTTTCTTT.

The genes are TRBV30 and TRBJ2-7; 12 bases line up with TRBD1. The V segment lost 2 bases and the J segment 4 bases; nucleotides outside the gene matches: 6. The CDR3 runs to 15 residues. Germline V gives CDR1 GTSNPN, CDR2 SVGIG (reference sequence). CDR3 in amino acids: CAWSNLGQGAYEQYF. The DNA for the CDR3 is TGTGCCTGGAGTAATTTGGGACAGGGGGCTTACGAGCAGTACTTC.

The chain combines TRBV7-3 with TRBJ2-1; TRBD2 matches 12 bases. The germline CDR1 and CDR2 sequences are SGHTA and FQGTGA. The CDR3 runs to 16 residues. The ends lost 5 bases at V and 6 bases at J; junction bases unmatched: 8. The CDR3 coding sequence is TGTGCCAGCAGCCCGCTAGCGGGGGGGCCACTCAATGAGCAGTTCTTC. It specifies CASSPLAGGPLNEQFF. The full variable domain, rest sourced from reference TRBV7-3 and TRBJ2-1, is GAGVSQTPSNKVTEKGKYVELRCDPISGHTALYWYRQSLGQGPEFLIYFQGTGAADDSGLPNDRFFAVRPEGSVSTLKIQRTERGDSAVYLCASSPLAGGPLNEQFFGPGTRLTVL.

The chain uses TRBV9 and TRBJ2-5, with D hard to call. V was shortened by 0 bases and J by 1 base, with 10 bases between the two germline ends. CDR3 length equals 15 residues. Germline V gene data show CDR1 as SGDLS and CDR2 as YYNGEE. CDR3 amino acids: CASSVAGQPQETQYF. In DNA form, the CDR3 reads TGTGCCAGCAGCGTAGCTGGGCAGCCCCAAGAGACCCAGTACTTC.

This rearrangement joins TRBV6-5 to TRBJ1-1; TRBD1 aligns across 7 bases. This CDR3 contains 14 residues. With 6 bases clipped from V and 5 bases from J, the junction kept 9 bases outside the gene matches. Looked up from germline, CDR1 is MNHEY and CDR2 is SVGAGI. The CDR3 region has the DNA TGTGCCAGCAGCTCACCAGGGGGACGTACTGAAGCTTTCTTT. Its protein is CASSSPGGRTEAFF.

The chain links TRBV6-2 or TRBV6-3 to TRBJ1-2; D is ambiguous. Between the trimmed V and J ends, which lost 6 bases and 4 bases, there was a span of 12 bases. This CDR3 is built from 13 residues. The germline gives CDR1 MNHEY, CDR2 SVGEGT. CDR3 sequence: CASSPSRVYGYTF. CDR3 DNA sequence: TGTGCCAGCAGCCCCTCGAGGGTCTATGGCTACACCTTC.